This TCR beta chain was sequenced during a study of blood T cell repertoires in COVID-19. On the study more broadly: Samples representing acute and convalescent COVID-19 were sourced from the United States, Italy and Spain.

Per germline, CDR1 SEHNR and CDR2 FQNEAQ (reference sequence). This CDR3 comprises 11 residues. V was clipped by 5 bases and J by 4 bases, with 6 bases between them. Those who participated ranged in age from about 18 to 89 years and resided in about 24 US areas. Cohorts were based on clinical histories the participants reported. Recovery among Cohort 3 donors was established by two negative PCRs, clearance, or symptom resolution. TCRdb's copy holds only in-frame clones and misses some; the assay was immunoSEQ multiplex PCR. Of 380,000 or so clones listed, around 87% are singletons. The V gene is TRBV7-9, the J gene TRBJ2-7; D gene uncertain. This sequence originates from a young man who had recovered from COVID-19. Sequenced sample: PBMCs or T cells enriched from blood (not recorded which). The CDR3 DNA sequence: TGTGCCAGCAGCCACAGATACGAGCAGTACTTC. As protein: CASSHRYEQYF.